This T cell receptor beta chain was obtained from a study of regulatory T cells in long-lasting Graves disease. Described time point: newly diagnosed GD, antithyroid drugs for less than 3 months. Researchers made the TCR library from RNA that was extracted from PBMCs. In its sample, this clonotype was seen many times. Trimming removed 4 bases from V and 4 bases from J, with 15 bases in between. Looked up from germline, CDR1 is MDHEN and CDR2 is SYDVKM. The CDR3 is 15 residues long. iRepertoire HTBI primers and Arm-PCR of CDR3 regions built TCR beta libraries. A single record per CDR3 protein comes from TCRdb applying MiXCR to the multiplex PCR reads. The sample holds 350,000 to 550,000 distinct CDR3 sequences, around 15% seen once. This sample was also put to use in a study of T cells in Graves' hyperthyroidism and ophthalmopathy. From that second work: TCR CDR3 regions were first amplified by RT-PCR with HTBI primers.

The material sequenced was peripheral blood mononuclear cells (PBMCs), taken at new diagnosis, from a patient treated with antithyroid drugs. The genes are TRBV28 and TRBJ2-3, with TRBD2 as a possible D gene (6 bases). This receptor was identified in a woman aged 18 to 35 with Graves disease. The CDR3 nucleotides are TGTGCCAGCAGTTCTCCGGGAGAACTGGCAGATACGCAGTATTTT. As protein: CASSSPGELADTQYF.